A single sample gave rise to the 28 T cell receptor beta chains below, sequenced in a study of cytotoxic CD8 clonotypes in ibrutinib-treated CLL. The repertoire was sequenced with immunoSEQ multiplex PCR; TCRdb's copy has only in-frame clones and lacks some. The table lists about 50,000 clones, roughly 58% of them singletons. The specimen comprised PBMCs, sampled at disease progression, from a patient treated with ibrutinib. Receptors were obtained from a human donor with chronic lymphocytic leukemia.

The chain employs TRBV28 and TRBJ2-7; 7 bases are a match to TRBD1. Germline V gives CDR1 MDHEN, CDR2 SYDVKM. The ends lost 5 bases at V and 0 bases at J; junction bases unmatched: 7. The CDR3 length is 15 residues. In nucleotides, the CDR3 is TGTGCCAGCAGTCAACTGGGACAGAGCTCCTACGAGCAGTACTTC. Protein product: CASSQLGQSSYEQYF.

The CDR3 DNA follows: TGTGCCAGCAGCCTAGACAGGAATTCACCCCTCCACTTT. Translating it yields CASSLDRNSPLHF. The chain links TRBV11-1 to TRBJ1-6; D may be TRBD1 (6 bases). This CDR3 spans 13 amino acids. V gave up 5 bases and J gave up 7 bases, with 9 bases separating them. Germline V gene sequence: CDR1 SGHAT, CDR2 FQDESV (reference sequence).

The DNA of the CDR3 is TGTGCCAGCAGCCGCCAAGAGACCCAGTACTTC. The encoded protein is CASSRQETQYF. The chain employs TRBV5-6 and TRBJ2-5; D is uncertain. Per the germline V gene, CDR1 is SGHDT and CDR2 is YYEEEE. Trimming pared 4 bases from V and 1 base from J, leaving 2 bases between. The length of the CDR3 is 11 residues.

J is TRBJ1-5 and V is TRBV30, with 10 bases aligning to TRBD1. CDR1 GTSNPN and CDR2 SVGIG come from the germline V gene (reference sequence). The CDR3 is 17 amino acids. V lost 0 bases to trimming and J lost 1 base; unmatched junction nucleotides: 6. The CDR3 nucleotides are TGTGCCTGGAGTGTACGGGGGACAGGGGCCAGCAATCAGCCCCAGCATTTT. Amino acid sequence: CAWSVRGTGASNQPQHF.

This clone came up once. The chain links TRBV29-1 to TRBJ2-7, with D uncertain. Germline V gene sequence: CDR1 SQVTM, CDR2 ANQGSEA. V was shortened by 4 bases and J by 2 bases, with 12 bases between the two germline ends. This CDR3 has 13 residues. The chain's CDR3 is CSVGTDSAYEQYF. DNA of the CDR3: TGCAGCGTTGGGACCGATTCGGCCTACGAGCAGTACTTC.

The J gene is TRBJ1-2, the V gene TRBV25-1; D may be TRBD1 (5 bases). Between the trimmed V and J ends, which lost 4 bases and 4 bases, there was a span of 10 bases. Germline-derived CDR1 and CDR2 are MGHDK and SYGVNS. This CDR3 is 13 amino acids long. CDR3 in amino acids: CASSVQTAYGYTF. CDR3 sequence (DNA): TGTGCCAGCAGTGTTCAGACAGCCTATGGCTACACCTTC.

This clone was detected only a few times. The chain recombines TRBV18 with TRBJ1-4; 10 bases are a match to TRBD1. CDR3 length equals 14 residues. V was pared by 6 bases and J by 8 bases, with 6 bases of the junction left unmatched. Per the germline V gene, CDR1 is KGHSH and CDR2 is LQKENI. The chain's CDR3 is CASSHDRGLEKLFF. The CDR3 coding sequence is TGTGCCAGCTCGCACGACAGGGGGCTAGAAAAACTGTTTTTT.

This clone was detected ten times or more. The chain uses TRBV11-2 and TRBJ1-1; 8 nucleotides line up with TRBD1. The CDR3 is 13 residues long. In germline, CDR1 is SGHAT, CDR2 FQNNGV. J lost 10 bases, V lost 1 base, and 5 bases had no gene match. The CDR3 bases are TGTGCCAGCAGCTTAGCCCAGGGGGCGGTAGCTTTCTTT. It translates to CASSLAQGAVAFF.

This clone was observed a few times. The chain is built from TRBV28 and TRBJ2-7; D gene unclear. The V end lost 3 bases, the J end lost 3 bases, and 6 bases lay between the germline ends. In germline, CDR1 is MDHEN, CDR2 SYDVKM. The CDR3 has 12 residues. CDR3 sequence (DNA): TGTGCCAGCAGTTTGGTTGGCTACGAGCAGTACTTC. Its translation: CASSLVGYEQYF.

A few counts support this clone. The rearrangement joins TRBV7-7 to TRBJ2-2, with a possible D match to TRBD1 (6 bases). Trimming removed 3 bases at V and 3 bases at J, with 11 bases between. Germline V gene data show CDR1 as SSHAT and CDR2 as FNYEAQ (reference sequence). There are 15 residues in the CDR3. The CDR3 sequence is CASSFGDTYTGELFF. Here the CDR3 DNA reads TGTGCCAGCAGCTTCGGGGACACTTACACCGGGGAGCTGTTTTTT.

This clone showed up many times. DNA of the CDR3: TGTGCCAGCAGTCCCTCCGGACAGGGTAATGGAGAGCAGTACTTC. As protein: CASSPSGQGNGEQYF. This chain connects TRBV28 to TRBJ2-7; TRBD1 agrees at 8 bases. Germline V CDR1 and CDR2: MDHEN, SYDVKM. CDR3 length: 15 amino acids. The J segment lost 7 bases and the V segment lost 5 bases, leaving 13 bases of the junction unmatched.

The genes are TRBV4-3 and TRBJ2-7; 8 bases agree with TRBD1. CDR3 length equals 15 residues. Germline CDR1 LGHNA, CDR2 YSLEER. Trimming took 1 base from V and 2 from J; bases not matched to a gene: 4. In DNA form, the CDR3 reads TGCGCCAGCAGCCAAGGCAGGGGGCTTCCCTACGAGCAGTACTTC. Its protein product is CASSQGRGLPYEQYF.

CDR3 region: CASSWGGRSPNTQYF. The CDR3 DNA is TGTGCCAGCAGCTGGGGAGGGAGGAGCCCTAATACGCAGTATTTT. The rearrangement joins TRBV5-6 to TRBJ2-3; TRBD2 agrees at 7 bases. The trim removed 3 bases at V and 7 bases at J, leaving 11 bases unmatched. CDR1 and CDR2 from the germline V gene are SGHDT and YYEEEE. This CDR3 spans 15 amino acids.

The gene calls are TRBV28 and TRBJ1-6; no clear D gene. The CDR3 has 14 residues. V was clipped by 2 bases and J by 8 bases, with 10 bases between them. Germline values: CDR1 MDHEN, CDR2 SYDVKM. CDR3 protein: CASSLNWPDSPLHF. Here the CDR3 DNA reads TGTGCCAGCAGTTTAAACTGGCCGGATTCACCCCTCCACTTT.

V and J are TRBV11-3 and TRBJ2-1; possibly TRBD1 for D (6 bases). The ends were cut back, 5 bases at V and 4 bases at J, with 9 bases in the middle. This CDR3 is 13 amino acids long. Looked up from germline, CDR1 is SGHNT and CDR2 is YENEEA. CDR3: CASSLDSYNEQFF. The CDR3, as DNA: TGTGCCAGCAGCCTGGACAGTTACAATGAGCAGTTCTTC. The full variable domain, rest sourced from reference TRBV11-3 and TRBJ2-1, is EAGVVQSPRYKIIEKKQPVAFWCNPISGHNTLYWYLQNLGQGPELLIRYENEEAVDDSQLPKDRFSAERLKGVDSTLKIQPAELGDSAVYLCASSLDSYNEQFFGPGTRLTVL.

DNA of the CDR3: TGCGCCAGCAGCCAAGACTTTTATAGGGGGCGGTCGACTATAGGCAATCAGCCCCAGCATTTT. Amino acid sequence: CASSQDFYRGRSTIGNQPQHF. The chain joins TRBV4-1 to TRBJ1-5; 7 nucleotides align to TRBD1. The CDR3 is 21 amino acids. V was clipped by 0 bases and J by 2 bases; unmatched bases: 19. Per germline, CDR1 MGHRA and CDR2 YSYEKL.

The chain uses TRBV27 and TRBJ2-7; D perhaps matches TRBD2 (6 bases). CDR1 and CDR2 from the germline V gene are MNHEY and SMNVEV (reference sequence). V lost 3 bases and J 5 bases, leaving 17 bases between the germline ends. The CDR3 consists of 15 residues. The CDR3 coding sequence is TGTGCCAGCAGTTTCGAGAGCGGGCCTCCCCACGAGCAGTACTTC. Amino acid sequence: CASSFESGPPHEQYF.

The CDR3 nucleotides read TGCAGCGTTGAAATAGGCACAGATACGCAGTATTTT. This codes for CSVEIGTDTQYF. V gene TRBV29-1 combines with J gene TRBJ2-3; no firm D call. Germline CDR1 SQVTM, CDR2 ANQGSEA. Trimming took off 2 bases at V and 1 base at J, with 4 bases between the two ends. The CDR3 sequence is 12 residues long.

This chain links TRBV7-2 with TRBJ2-7; 8 positions match TRBD2. The CDR3 is made up of 15 amino acids. Germline loops: CDR1 SGHTA, CDR2 FQGNSA. Losses at the gene ends were 5 bases for V and 4 bases for J; bases not matched to a gene: 10. Written as DNA, the CDR3 is TGTGCCAGCAGCCCGAGCGGGAGTAAGCGGTACGAGCAGTACTTC. It yields the protein CASSPSGSKRYEQYF.

The rearrangement links TRBV7-8 to TRBJ1-5, with D perhaps TRBD1 (5 bases). The CDR3 extends over 15 amino acids. CDR1 and CDR2 (germline): SGHVS, FQNEAQ. V lost 5 bases and J 9 bases, leaving 20 bases between the germline ends. Here the CDR3 DNA reads TGTGCCAGCAGCACTCGAGCCCCAGGGATCGGGCCCCAGCATTTT. This encodes CASSTRAPGIGPQHF.

This clone appeared a few times. The V gene is TRBV18, the J gene TRBJ1-1; 7 nucleotides agree with TRBD1. The CDR3 spans 16 residues. The germline gives CDR1 KGHSH, CDR2 LQKENI. The V gene end was trimmed by 2 bases and the J gene end by 0 bases; junction bases not matched to a gene: 6. DNA for the CDR3: TGTGCCAGCTCACCATTACGCGGGACAGTGAACACTGAAGCTTTCTTT. This encodes CASSPLRGTVNTEAFF.

The V call is TRBV5-1, the J call TRBJ1-6; D unresolved. Trimming shortened V by 4 bases and J by 4 bases, and 6 bases separated the two germline ends. The CDR3 runs to 13 residues. Germline-derived CDR1 and CDR2 are SGHRS and YFSETQ. The CDR3 nucleotides are TGCGCCAGCAGCACGGAGTATAATTCACCCCTCCACTTT. Protein product: CASSTEYNSPLHF.

The CDR3 sequence is CAWRTGPGNTIYF. The CDR3 nucleotides are TGTGCCTGGAGGACAGGGCCCGGAAACACCATATATTTT. This sequence joins TRBV30 and TRBJ1-3; 7 bases fit TRBD1. V dropped 3 bases and J dropped 4; count of bases not matched to a gene: 3. CDR3 length: 13 amino acids. The germline V gene has CDR1 GTSNPN and CDR2 SVGIG (reference sequence).

The V and J genes are TRBV4-3 and TRBJ2-7; 9 nucleotides agree with TRBD1. Germline V CDR1 and CDR2: LGHNA, YSLEER. The CDR3 has 15 amino acids. J was trimmed by 2 bases and V by 1 base; bases with no gene match: 3. The CDR3 DNA is TGCGCCAGCAGCCAAGCGACAGGGGGTACCTACGAGCAGTACTTC. Translating gives CASSQATGGTYEQYF.

V and J are TRBV9 and TRBJ2-3, with 9 bases fitting TRBD2. V shed 5 bases, J shed 2 bases, and the junction held 6 bases outside the gene matches. The CDR3 loop spans 15 amino acids. Germline V gene sequence: CDR1 SGDLS, CDR2 YYNGEE. As DNA, the CDR3 is TGTGCCAGCAGTCCCGCGGGGGGGAACACAGATACGCAGTATTTT. It yields the protein CASSPAGGNTDTQYF.

This clone has just a few counts. The gene calls are TRBV5-1 and TRBJ1-4, with 8 bases aligning to TRBD1. This CDR3 is built from 15 residues. Germline trimming cut 5 bases from V and 6 bases from J; bases unmatched to any gene: 9. The germline gives CDR1 SGHRS, CDR2 YFSETQ. The CDR3 spells CASRPVRGPHEKLFF. CDR3 sequence (DNA): TGCGCCAGCAGGCCCGTCAGGGGGCCCCATGAAAAACTGTTTTTT.

Sample share makes this clone medium-sized. This CDR3 is also generated by other DNA sequences in the sample. The gene calls are TRBV28 and TRBJ2-7, with 7 positions matching TRBD1. This CDR3 has 15 amino acids. The ends lost 6 bases at V and 0 bases at J; junction bases unmatched: 8. CDR1 is MDHEN and CDR2 is SYDVKM in the germline V gene. The CDR3: CASRIDRASSYEQYF. The DNA of the CDR3 is TGTGCCAGCAGAATAGACAGGGCTAGCTCCTACGAGCAGTACTTC.

In this sample, this clone turned up once. In the same sample, other DNA sequences code for this CDR3. The V and J genes are TRBV9 and TRBJ2-7; TRBD1 aligns across 10 bases. This CDR3 comprises 14 residues. CDR1 is SGDLS, CDR2 YYNGEE, per germline. V lost 4 bases and J lost 4; bases outside the gene matches: 5. The CDR3 protein is CASSPRQGAYEQYF. CDR3 in DNA: TGTGCCAGCAGCCCCCGACAGGGGGCTTACGAGCAGTACTTC.